This TCR beta chain was retrieved from a study of blood T cell repertoires in COVID-19. This clone came up a few times. Sequencing used immunoSEQ multiplex PCR; TCRdb keeps in-frame clones, though not all of them. This sample has about 46,000 clones, with roughly 80% found just once. The CDR3 covers 12 residues. Germline CDR1 reads SGDLS; CDR2 reads YYNGEE. Trimming cost V 4 bases and J 3 bases, with 7 bases left between them. The chain employs TRBV9 and TRBJ1-2; D gene uncertain. The sample consisted of peripheral blood. The source is a man in his sixties with acute or convalescent COVID-19. CDR3 region: CASSPHDYGYTF. The CDR3 DNA is TGTGCCAGCAGCCCACACGACTATGGCTACACCTTC.